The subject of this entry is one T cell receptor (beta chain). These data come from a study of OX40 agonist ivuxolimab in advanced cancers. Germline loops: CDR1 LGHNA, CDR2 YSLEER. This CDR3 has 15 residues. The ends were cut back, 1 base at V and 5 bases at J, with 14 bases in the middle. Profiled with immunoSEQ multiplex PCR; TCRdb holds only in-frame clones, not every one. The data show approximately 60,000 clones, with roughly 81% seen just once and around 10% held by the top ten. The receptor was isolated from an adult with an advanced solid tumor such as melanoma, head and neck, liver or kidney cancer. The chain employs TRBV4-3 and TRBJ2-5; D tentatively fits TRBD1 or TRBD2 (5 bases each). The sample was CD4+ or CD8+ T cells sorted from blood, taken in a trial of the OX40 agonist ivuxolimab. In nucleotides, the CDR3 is TGCGCCAGCAGCCAAGTTTGGGGGTCAATGGAGACCCAGTACTTC. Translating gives CASSQVWGSMETQYF.